The 24 T cell receptor beta chains in this list originate from one sample, sequenced in a study of blood T cell repertoires in COVID-19. Assay used: immunoSEQ multiplex PCR; TCRdb lists only in-frame clones, some missing. The sample yields about 280,000 clones, around nine tenths seen once. Sequencing was performed on PBMCs or T cells enriched from blood (not recorded which). These receptors originate from a woman aged 60-75 years in a cohort exposed to, infected with or recovered from COVID-19 (not recorded which).

This chain links TRBV27 with TRBJ2-7; TRBD2 is a possible D gene (5 bases). Between the trimmed V and J ends, which lost 5 bases and 2 bases, there was a span of 22 bases. The CDR3 sequence is 17 residues long. The germline gives CDR1 MNHEY, CDR2 SMNVEV (reference sequence). The CDR3, as DNA: TGTGCCAGCAGTCGACCTTTCCTAGAGCGGTCTGCCTACGAGCAGTACTTC. It encodes CASSRPFLERSAYEQYF.

A word on this clone: Other DNA sequences within the sample encode an identical CDR3. The rearrangement uses TRBV19 and TRBJ2-1; 14 bases agree with TRBD2. V was clipped by 3 bases and J by 7 bases; unmatched bases: 2. The CDR3 has 15 amino acids. CDR1 and CDR2 (germline): LNHDA, SQIVND (reference sequence). The DNA of the CDR3 is TGTGCCAGTAGTATTGGGACTAGCGGGAGTAATGAGCAGTTCTTC. Translated, it gives CASSIGTSGSNEQFF. Combining the CDR3 with reference TRBV19 and TRBJ2-1 gives the whole variable domain DGGITQSPKYLFRKEGQNVTLSCEQNLNHDAMYWYRQDPGQGLRLIYYSQIVNDFQKGDIAEGYSVSREKKESFPLTVTSAQKNPTAFYLCASSIGTSGSNEQFFGPGTRLTVL.

This chain uses TRBV19 with TRBJ2-3, with TRBD2 matching over 14 bases. The CDR3 spans 19 residues. V lost 3 bases, J lost 2 bases, and 10 bases stayed unmatched. Germline values: CDR1 LNHDA, CDR2 SQIVND (reference sequence). The CDR3 loop reads CASSIGGRLAGGFTDTQYF. CDR3 in DNA: TGTGCCAGTAGTATTGGCGGAAGACTAGCGGGAGGGTTCACAGATACGCAGTATTTT. The variable domain in full, with the rest retrieved from reference TRBV19 and TRBJ2-3, is DGGITQSPKYLFRKEGQNVTLSCEQNLNHDAMYWYRQDPGQGLRLIYYSQIVNDFQKGDIAEGYSVSREKKESFPLTVTSAQKNPTAFYLCASSIGGRLAGGFTDTQYFGPGTRLTVL.

V gene TRBV18 combines with J gene TRBJ1-3; D possibly corresponds to TRBD1 (5 bases). From germline, CDR1 is KGHSH and CDR2 LQKENI. This CDR3 is built from 16 residues. The V end was cut by 3 bases, the J end by 0 bases, with 12 bases between. The CDR3 region is CASSPQTARSGNTIYF. In DNA form, the CDR3 reads TGTGCCAGCTCACCGCAGACAGCGCGCTCTGGAAACACCATATATTTT. The whole variable domain, filled in from reference TRBV18 and TRBJ1-3, reads NAGVMQNPRHLVRRRGQEARLRCSPMKGHSHVYWYRQLPEEGLKFMVYLQKENIIDESGMPKERFSAEFPKEGPSILRIQQVVRGDSAAYFCASSPQTARSGNTIYFGEGSWLTVV.

The chain combines TRBV18 with TRBJ1-3, with D maybe TRBD1 (6 bases). In germline, CDR1 is KGHSH, CDR2 LQKENI. This CDR3 has 17 residues. V was cut by 8 bases and J by 0 bases, with 20 bases left in between. The CDR3 is CASTIRDTLSSGNTIYF. In nucleotides, the CDR3 is TGTGCCAGCACCATCCGGGACACCTTGTCCTCTGGAAACACCATATATTTT.

In nucleotides, the CDR3 is TGTGCCAGCAGCTTAAGGAACAGGGGATCTAATGAAAAACTGTTTTTT. It translates to CASSLRNRGSNEKLFF. The rearrangement uses TRBV5-4 and TRBJ1-4, with 7 bases fitting TRBD1. The CDR3 is 16 amino acids. Germline CDR1 SGHNT, CDR2 YYREEE (reference sequence). The trim removed 2 bases at V and 3 bases at J, leaving 7 bases unmatched.

The rearrangement joins TRBV2 to TRBJ1-2; 9 nucleotides agree with TRBD1. This CDR3 is built from 14 residues. The V segment lost 10 bases and the J segment 3 bases; nucleotides outside the gene matches: 9. Germline V lookup: CDR1 SNHLY, CDR2 FYNNEI. CDR3 nucleotide sequence: TGTGCCACACAAATGGGACAGGGACACTATGGCTACACCTTC. Its translation is CATQMGQGHYGYTF.

The chain employs TRBV13 and TRBJ2-5; 10 bases are shared with TRBD2. There are 20 residues in the CDR3. The germline CDR1 and CDR2 sequences are PRHDT and FYEKMQ (reference sequence). J gave up 5 bases and V 4 bases, and 22 bases lay outside the gene matches. CDR3 in amino acids: CASSSSAGTLAGEDRETQYF. DNA for the CDR3: TGTGCCAGCAGCTCCTCAGCCGGAACCCTAGCGGGAGAGGATCGTGAGACCCAGTACTTC. The full variable domain, rest sourced from reference TRBV13 and TRBJ2-5, is AAGVIQSPRHLIKEKRETATLKCYPIPRHDTVYWYQQGPGQDPQFLISFYEKMQSDKGSIPDRFSAQQFSDYHSELNMSSLELGDSALYFCASSSSAGTLAGEDRETQYFGPGTRLLVL.

The chain recombines TRBV30 with TRBJ2-3, with 13 bases lining up with TRBD2. The CDR3 loop spans 18 amino acids. Germline lookup yields CDR1 GTSNPN and CDR2 SVGIG (reference sequence). Trimming at V came to 2 bases and at J to 6 bases, leaving 14 bases not matched to a gene. CDR3 nucleotides: TGTGCCTGGAGTCCGGCGGTGAGGACTAGCGGGAGTCGGGATACGCAGTATTTT. Its translation: CAWSPAVRTSGSRDTQYF.

The chain joins TRBV19 to TRBJ2-1; 7 bases fit TRBD1. The length of the CDR3 is 14 residues. V lost 5 bases and J lost 8; bases outside the gene matches: 9. Germline CDR1 LNHDA, CDR2 SQIVND (reference sequence). Written as DNA, the CDR3 is TGTGCCAGTAGTCCTCAACAGGGGTATGATGAGCAGTTCTTC. Amino acids: CASSPQQGYDEQFF.

This chain uses TRBV7-9 with TRBJ1-1, with TRBD1 identical over 7 bases. V lost 3 bases, J lost 10 bases, and 8 bases stayed unmatched. Germline V CDR1 and CDR2: SEHNR, FQNEAQ (reference sequence). The CDR3 has 13 amino acids. The CDR3 sequence: CASSFDREARAFF. The CDR3, as DNA: TGTGCCAGCAGCTTTGACAGGGAAGCTCGAGCTTTCTTT.

The chain carries TRBV11-2 and TRBJ1-1; the D is unclear. The CDR3 length is 15 residues. Trimming cost V 0 bases and J 1 base, with 9 bases left between them. Germline assignment: CDR1 SGHAT and CDR2 FQNNGV. The CDR3 reads CASSLDLNKNTEAFF. The CDR3 DNA follows: TGTGCCAGCAGCTTAGATCTTAACAAGAACACTGAAGCTTTCTTT.

This sequence joins TRBV7-8 and TRBJ2-7; 10 bases are shared with TRBD1. The V segment lost 4 bases and the J segment 6 bases; nucleotides outside the gene matches: 12. In germline, CDR1 is SGHVS, CDR2 FQNEAQ. CDR3 length equals 16 residues. In DNA form, the CDR3 reads TGTGCCAGCAGCTGGCGGAGGACAGGGGGATCGGGCGAGCAGTACTTC. Amino acid sequence: CASSWRRTGGSGEQYF.

The chain recombines TRBV7-2 with TRBJ2-1, with D tentatively TRBD2 (5 bases). CDR3 length: 16 amino acids. V was cut by 1 base and J by 4 bases, with 14 bases left in between. Germline V CDR1 and CDR2: SGHTA, FQGNSA. The CDR3 sequence: CASSLVAIGGYNEQFF. For the CDR3, the DNA is TGTGCCAGCAGCTTAGTCGCGATAGGCGGGTACAATGAGCAGTTCTTC.

J is TRBJ1-5 and V is TRBV27; 8 bases map to TRBD1. V dropped 2 bases and J dropped 3; count of bases not matched to a gene: 6. Germline V gene data show CDR1 as MNHEY and CDR2 as SMNVEV (reference sequence). CDR3 length equals 16 residues. The CDR3 DNA follows: TGTGCCAGCAGTTTACCCGGACAGGGCCTCAATCAGCCCCAGCATTTT. It translates to CASSLPGQGLNQPQHF.

The genes are TRBV29-1 and TRBJ1-5; 7 nucleotides align to TRBD1. This CDR3 comprises 12 residues. Unmatched junction bases numbered 3, after V lost 5 bases and J lost 5 bases. Germline CDR1 and CDR2: SQVTM and ANQGSEA. The chain's CDR3 is CSVRTGDQPQHF. The DNA for the CDR3 is TGCAGCGTTCGTACAGGGGATCAGCCCCAGCATTTT.

This chain uses TRBV7-9 with TRBJ2-7; 7 nucleotides agree with TRBD2. Germline V gene sequence: CDR1 SEHNR, CDR2 FQNEAQ (reference sequence). J lost 5 bases, V lost 2 bases, and 12 bases had no gene match. This CDR3 is built from 16 residues. The CDR3, as DNA: TGTGCCAGCAGCTTATCCCTAGGCGGGAGTATCCACGAGCAGTACTTC. This sequence encodes CASSLSLGGSIHEQYF.

Only one count was recorded for this clone. The V call is TRBV7-6, the J call TRBJ2-1; TRBD2 agrees at 8 bases. With 1 base clipped from V and 10 bases from J, the junction kept 15 bases outside the gene matches. Germline CDR1 SGHVS, CDR2 FNYEAQ. The CDR3 contains 17 residues. The CDR3 region has the DNA TGTGCCAGCAGCTTAGGAGTAGCAAGCGGGAGAACCAGCGAGCAGTTCTTC. Its protein product is CASSLGVASGRTSEQFF.

The chain combines TRBV11-2 with TRBJ1-2; no definite D call. The ends were cut back, 6 bases at V and 3 bases at J, with 14 bases in the middle. The CDR3 runs 14 residues. The germline V gene encodes CDR1 SGHAT and CDR2 FQNNGV. The CDR3 reads CASRPPGLDYGYTF. The DNA for the CDR3 is TGTGCCAGCAGGCCCCCCGGGTTGGACTATGGCTACACCTTC.

J is TRBJ2-6 and V is TRBV28; D is ambiguous. The CDR3 is 16 amino acids. The germline V gene has CDR1 MDHEN and CDR2 SYDVKM. V was pared by 3 bases and J by 5 bases, with 14 bases between. CDR3: CASSFLPSARANVLTF. For the CDR3, the DNA is TGTGCCAGCAGTTTTCTTCCCAGCGCAAGGGCCAACGTCCTGACTTTC.

The rearrangement links TRBV2 to TRBJ1-5; D is unresolved. CDR1 is SNHLY and CDR2 is FYNNEI in the germline V gene. This CDR3 has 15 amino acids. V lost 2 bases and J lost 1, with 9 bases in between. Here the CDR3 DNA reads TGTGCCAGCAGTGAATTGGGCCTCAGCAATCAGCCCCAGCATTTT. Amino acids: CASSELGLSNQPQHF.

The V and J genes are TRBV7-8 and TRBJ2-1; D possibly corresponds to TRBD1 (5 bases). CDR1 and CDR2 from the germline V gene are SGHVS and FQNEAQ. V lost 2 bases and J 5 bases, leaving 13 bases between the germline ends. The CDR3 is made up of 15 amino acids. The CDR3 is CASSLSGIGDNEQFF. The CDR3 DNA sequence: TGTGCCAGCAGCTTATCGGGTATAGGGGACAATGAGCAGTTCTTC.

The chain has TRBV28 and TRBJ1-4, with TRBD1 identical over 7 bases. Trimming at V came to 6 bases and at J to 5 bases, leaving 15 bases not matched to a gene. Germline V gene sequence: CDR1 MDHEN, CDR2 SYDVKM. The CDR3 covers 17 residues. The CDR3 nucleotides are TGTGCCAGCAGGTTTCTCCCCTCCGGGACAGAAAATGAAAAACTGTTTTTT. It codes for CASRFLPSGTENEKLFF.

The chain links TRBV9 to TRBJ2-7; TRBD1 matches at 7 bases. The CDR3 extends over 15 amino acids. Trimming cost V 4 bases and J 2 bases; bases outside gene matches: 9. Per the germline V gene, CDR1 is SGDLS and CDR2 is YYNGEE. Written as DNA, the CDR3 is TGTGCCAGCAGCCTCCGGGACAGCTCTACCTACGAGCAGTACTTC. The encoded protein is CASSLRDSSTYEQYF.